The 30 T cell receptor beta chains listed next were all sequenced from one sample in a study of human T cells and chemical hapten exposure. MiXCR, applied by TCRdb to the RACE reads, yields one record per CDR3 protein. The sample contains some 150,000 distinct CDR3 sequences, 12% of which appear only once. The time point is: patch test 2, 6 weeks after DPC sensitization. Sample treatment: therapeutic diphenylcyclopropenone sensitization with weekly scalp DPC. Sequences were derived from whole blood, sampled in connection with sensitization to the hapten diphenylcyclopropenone (DPC). These receptor sequences come from a woman in her fifties or sixties with alopecia areata. Some clones in this sample may be carry-over from other donors' samples.

This clonotype has only a few counts. This rearrangement joins TRBV12-3 or TRBV12-4 to TRBJ2-3; D is uncertain. The CDR3 is 14 residues long. Trimming left V 0 bases short and J 6 bases short, with 10 bases between. CDR3 amino acids: CASSLAHPTDTQYF. CDR3 DNA: TGTGCCAGCAGTTTAGCGCACCCCACGGATACGCAGTATTTT.

This chain links TRBV19 with TRBJ1-2; TRBD1 matches at 8 bases. J lost 6 bases, V lost 5 bases, and 11 bases had no gene match. The CDR3 has 15 amino acids. CDR1 LNHDA and CDR2 SQIVND come from the germline V gene (reference sequence). Here the CDR3 DNA reads TGTGCCAGTAGTTCCCGCAGGGGGCGCGAAGATGGCTACACCTTC. Translation: CASSSRRGREDGYTF.

This clonotype was recorded a few times. The V and J genes are TRBV27 and TRBJ2-1; 12 bases map to TRBD1. After removal of 7 bases from V and 4 bases from J, the junction contained 5 bases not matched to a gene. Per the germline V gene, CDR1 is MNHEY and CDR2 is SMNVEV (reference sequence). CDR3 length: 15 residues. Here the CDR3 DNA reads TGTGCCAGCAACCAGGGACAGGGGGCTTACAATGAGCAGTTCTTC. Translation gives CASNQGQGAYNEQFF.

This clonotype was found a few times. The V and J genes are TRBV5-4 and TRBJ2-1; D possibly corresponds to TRBD2 (6 bases). CDR3 length equals 13 residues. Germline-derived CDR1 and CDR2 are SGHNT and YYREEE (reference sequence). Deletions cut 4 bases from V and 9 bases from J, with 14 bases between. The CDR3 loop is CASSISRDSEQFF. In nucleotides, the CDR3 is TGTGCCAGCAGCATCTCCCGGGACTCTGAGCAGTTCTTC. Using reference TRBV5-4 and TRBJ2-1 for the parts outside the CDR3, the full variable domain is ETGVTQSPTHLIKTRGQQVTLRCSSQSGHNTVSWYQQALGQGPQFIFQYYREEENGRGNFPPRFSGLQFPNYSSELNVNALELDDSALYLCASSISRDSEQFFGPGTRLTVL.

In its sample, this clonotype was seen many times. The chain combines TRBV20-1 with TRBJ1-5; 9 bases map to TRBD1. The CDR3 totals 13 residues. Per the germline V gene, CDR1 is DFQATT and CDR2 is SNEGSKA (reference sequence). J gave up 7 bases and V 6 bases, and 7 bases lay outside the gene matches. In DNA, the CDR3 is TGCAGTGCGAGGACAGGGGAGGGGCAGCCCCAGCATTTT. Its translation: CSARTGEGQPQHF.

This clonotype was seen only a few times. The J gene is TRBJ2-1, the V gene TRBV27; TRBD2 matches 11 bases. CDR1 and CDR2 from the germline V gene are MNHEY and SMNVEV (reference sequence). This CDR3 region has 15 residues. The V and J ends lost 5 bases and 7 bases, in that order; junction bases with no gene match: 7. CDR3 in DNA: TGTGCCAGCAGTCTTGGTAGCGGGAGGGTGAATGAGCAGTTCTTC. Protein sequence: CASSLGSGRVNEQFF.

Ten or more counts support this clonotype. The chain is built from TRBV9 and TRBJ1-2, with D unresolved. Germline values: CDR1 SGDLS, CDR2 YYNGEE. Trimming pared 3 bases from V and 2 bases from J, leaving 8 bases between. CDR3 size: 13 residues. This CDR3 is CASSAQLNYGYTF. The CDR3 nucleotides are TGTGCCAGCAGCGCGCAACTGAACTATGGCTACACCTTC.

This clonotype came up many times. The chain's CDR3 is CATSHRDGELFF. The CDR3 nucleotides read TGTGCCACCAGTCATAGGGATGGGGAGCTGTTTTTT. The V call is TRBV24-1, the J call TRBJ2-2, with D hard to call. Germline V gene lookup returns CDR1 KGHDR and CDR2 SFDVKD. The CDR3 has 12 residues. With 6 bases removed from V and 8 bases from J, the gap between germline ends came to 9 bases.

The chain combines TRBV7-3 with TRBJ2-2; 8 positions match TRBD1. This CDR3 is 14 amino acids long. Germline V gives CDR1 SGHTA, CDR2 FQGTGA. J was trimmed by 7 bases and V by 4 bases; bases with no gene match: 5. CDR3 in amino acids: CASSSQGAGGELFF. CDR3 DNA sequence: TGTGCCAGCAGCTCCCAGGGGGCAGGCGGGGAGCTGTTTTTT.

This clonotype has a handful of counts. V gene TRBV12-3 or TRBV12-4 combines with J gene TRBJ1-5; D unclear. V gave up 8 bases and J gave up 2 bases, with 10 bases separating them. The CDR3 totals 13 residues. The CDR3 loop is CASGQSGNQPQHF. The CDR3 coding sequence is TGTGCCAGCGGGCAGTCTGGCAATCAGCCCCAGCATTTT.

The rearrangement joins TRBV11-3 to TRBJ2-7, with D tentatively TRBD1 (6 bases). Deletions cut 0 bases from V and 0 bases from J, with 15 bases between. This CDR3 spans 17 amino acids. CDR1 and CDR2 from the germline V gene are SGHNT and YENEEA. The CDR3 nucleotides read TGTGCCAGCAGCTTAGATCAAAGGACAGCCAGCTCCTACGAGCAGTACTTC. It translates to CASSLDQRTASSYEQYF.

J is TRBJ2-7 and V is TRBV12-3 or TRBV12-4; 7 positions match TRBD2. The CDR3 covers 14 residues. V lost 0 bases to trimming and J lost 6 bases; unmatched junction nucleotides: 5. CDR3 in amino acids: CASSLAGGSGEQYF. CDR3 bases: TGTGCCAGCAGTTTAGCGGGAGGGTCGGGCGAGCAGTACTTC.

This clonotype was counted only a few times. This chain connects TRBV5-1 to TRBJ1-3; D is uncertain. In germline, CDR1 is SGHRS, CDR2 YFSETQ. V was pared by 1 base and J by 4 bases, with 9 bases between. This CDR3 has 14 amino acids. The CDR3 reads CASSLSGYGNTIYF. The CDR3 coding sequence is TGCGCCAGCAGCTTGTCAGGATACGGAAACACCATATATTTT.

There are a few counts of this clonotype. The rearrangement links TRBV19 to TRBJ2-3, with 10 bases that match TRBD2. With V trimmed by 4 bases and J by 3 bases, 4 bases remained unmatched. CDR3 length equals 15 residues. Germline V CDR1 and CDR2: LNHDA, SQIVND (reference sequence). The DNA for the CDR3 is TGTGCCAGTAGTAACCCTAGCGGGAGAACAGATACGCAGTATTTT. Its protein product is CASSNPSGRTDTQYF.

V usage is TRBV20-1 and J usage is TRBJ1-2, with 7 bases matching TRBD1. The junction had 4 bases not matched to a gene; V was cut back by 5 bases and J by 7 bases. Germline assignment: CDR1 DFQATT and CDR2 SNEGSKA (reference sequence). The CDR3 is 11 amino acids. The CDR3 here is CSALSGGGYTF. The CDR3 nucleotides read TGCAGTGCTCTCTCAGGGGGTGGCTACACCTTC.

The chain combines TRBV18 with TRBJ2-4; TRBD1 matches 9 bases. The trim removed 4 bases at V and 4 bases at J, leaving 2 bases unmatched. Germline CDR1 KGHSH, CDR2 LQKENI. The CDR3 contains 14 residues. The CDR3 nucleotides read TGTGCCAGCTCACGAGGACAGGGGAAAAACATTCAGTACTTC. Amino acids: CASSRGQGKNIQYF.

This clonotype was picked up a small number of times. The chain is built from TRBV6-5 and TRBJ2-3, with a weak D call TRBD1 (6 bases). The CDR3 runs to 15 residues. The germline V gene encodes CDR1 MNHEY and CDR2 SVGAGI. Trimming cost V 4 bases and J 3 bases, with 14 bases left between them. The CDR3 here is CASSSPGQPTDTQYF. DNA of the CDR3: TGTGCCAGCAGTTCACCGGGACAACCAACAGATACGCAGTATTTT.

This clonotype was seen more than once but under ten times. This chain uses TRBV19 with TRBJ2-1; 8 bases fit TRBD1. The V segment lost 5 bases and the J segment 0 bases; nucleotides outside the gene matches: 6. The V gene's germline CDR1 is LNHDA and CDR2 SQIVND (reference sequence). The CDR3 runs to 16 residues. DNA of the CDR3: TGTGCCAGTAGTCCCGGGGACAGGAGCTCCTACAATGAGCAGTTCTTC. This sequence encodes CASSPGDRSSYNEQFF.

The chain joins TRBV12-5 to TRBJ1-5; D unresolved. The CDR3 has 12 residues. The V end was cut by 4 bases, the J end by 6 bases, with 7 bases between. Germline CDR1 and CDR2: LGHNT and FRNRAP. CDR3 amino acids: CASGYESQPQHF. The DNA for the CDR3 is TGTGCTAGTGGTTACGAGTCTCAGCCCCAGCATTTT.

The table lists this clonotype with a few counts. The chain employs TRBV5-1 and TRBJ2-7, with 8 bases that match TRBD1. Germline CDR1 is SGHRS and CDR2 is YFSETQ. There are 17 residues in the CDR3. V was clipped by 4 bases and J by 7 bases; unmatched bases: 19. Here the CDR3 reads CASSQPPPPDRAEEQYF. CDR3 nucleotides: TGCGCCAGCAGCCAACCCCCGCCCCCGGACAGGGCTGAGGAGCAGTACTTC.

This clonotype was seen more than once but under ten times. The chain has TRBV4-2 and TRBJ2-5, with D possibly being TRBD1 (5 bases). Germline-derived CDR1 and CDR2 are LGHNA and YNFKEQ. Deletions cut 3 bases from V and 2 bases from J, with 10 bases between. The CDR3 extends over 14 amino acids. CDR3 DNA sequence: TGTGCCAGCAGCCAGCTAACAGGACAAGAGACCCAGTACTTC. Encoded protein: CASSQLTGQETQYF.

In this sample, this clonotype turned up many times. V and J are TRBV7-9 and TRBJ2-6; 9 nucleotides align to TRBD1. Germline V gene data show CDR1 as SEHNR and CDR2 as FQNEAQ (reference sequence). V dropped 5 bases and J dropped 4; count of bases not matched to a gene: 9. CDR3 length: 17 residues. The CDR3 loop reads CASSPTGGVAGANVLTF. The DNA for the CDR3 is TGTGCCAGCAGCCCAACAGGGGGCGTTGCCGGGGCCAACGTCCTGACTTTC.

This chain uses TRBV7-9 with TRBJ2-1, with 9 positions matching TRBD1. The CDR3 spans 18 residues. Per germline, CDR1 SEHNR and CDR2 FQNEAQ (reference sequence). The J segment lost 5 bases and the V segment lost 5 bases, leaving 16 bases of the junction unmatched. This chain's CDR3 is CASSHTFSGQGKNNEQFF. DNA for the CDR3: TGTGCCAGCAGCCACACCTTCTCTGGACAGGGGAAGAACAATGAGCAGTTCTTC.

This CDR3 reads CASSYGEYGYTF. The CDR3 nucleotides are TGTGCCAGCAGTTATGGGGAATATGGCTACACCTTC. V and J are TRBV6-6 and TRBJ1-2; D is undetermined. This CDR3 comprises 12 residues. The germline CDR1 and CDR2 sequences are MNHNY and SVGAGI (reference sequence). Trimming shortened V by 3 bases and J by 5 bases, and 7 bases separated the two germline ends.

This clonotype was picked up a small number of times. DNA of the CDR3: TGTGCCAGCAGCCCCCGGAGGACTAGGAAGGATACGCAGTATTTT. The encoded protein is CASSPRRTRKDTQYF. V and J are TRBV7-2 and TRBJ2-3; the match to TRBD2 covers 7 bases. Looked up from germline, CDR1 is SGHTA and CDR2 is FQGNSA. Trimming took 5 bases from V and 6 from J; bases not matched to a gene: 11. This CDR3 is built from 15 residues. Supplemented by reference TRBV7-2 and TRBJ2-3, the full variable domain reads GAGVSQSPSNKVTEKGKDVELRCDPISGHTALYWYRQSLGQGLEFLIYFQGNSAPDKSGLPSDRFSAERTGGSVSTLTIQRTQQEDSAVYLCASSPRRTRKDTQYFGPGTRLTVL.

In this sample, this clonotype turned up many times. V and J are TRBV11-1 and TRBJ2-2; unclear D gene. The CDR3 covers 13 residues. The ends were cut back, 1 base at V and 9 bases at J, with 9 bases in the middle. CDR1 and CDR2 (germline): SGHAT, FQDESV (reference sequence). Here the CDR3 DNA reads TGTGCCAGCAGCTTAGATCGTCACCGGGAGCTGTTTTTT. Protein product: CASSLDRHRELFF.

Ten or more counts support this clonotype. J is TRBJ2-7 and V is TRBV6-5, with 11 bases matching TRBD2. V trimming: 6 bases; J trimming: 2 bases; junction bases outside the gene matches: 9. CDR1 and CDR2 (germline): MNHEY, SVGAGI. The CDR3 has 16 amino acids. Written as DNA, the CDR3 is TGTGCCAGCAGCCCTACCGGGACTAGCGGTGCCTACGAGCAGTACTTC. Translation gives CASSPTGTSGAYEQYF.

The V and J genes are TRBV7-2 and TRBJ2-3, with D perhaps matching TRBD1 (5 bases). This CDR3 has 12 residues. Germline CDR1 is SGHTA and CDR2 is FQGNSA. V was cut by 1 base and J by 9 bases, with 8 bases left in between. As DNA, the CDR3 is TGTGCCAGCAGCTTAGTAAGGGGAACGCAGTATTTT. It encodes CASSLVRGTQYF.

The table lists this clonotype with a few counts. V gene TRBV9 combines with J gene TRBJ1-1; no clear D. Germline-derived CDR1 and CDR2 are SGDLS and YYNGEE. Trimming took 0 bases from V and 1 from J, leaving 7 bases between them. The CDR3 loop spans 14 amino acids. CDR3 region: CASSVALRNTEAFF. CDR3 in DNA: TGTGCCAGCAGCGTAGCCCTGAGGAACACTGAAGCTTTCTTT.

The chain recombines TRBV28 with TRBJ2-3; no reliable D call. CDR1 is MDHEN, CDR2 SYDVKM, per germline. The V end lost 6 bases, the J end lost 3 bases, and 10 bases lay between the germline ends. This CDR3 is 13 amino acids long. CDR3 region: CASRAPKTDTQYF. The CDR3 DNA reads as TGTGCCAGCAGGGCCCCCAAAACAGATACGCAGTATTTT. Variable domain in full (rest from reference TRBV28 and TRBJ2-3): DVKVTQSSRYLVKRTGEKVFLECVQDMDHENMFWYRQDPGLGLRLIYFSYDVKMKEKGDIPEGYSVSREKKERFSLILESASTNQTSMYLCASRAPKTDTQYFGPGTRLTVL.